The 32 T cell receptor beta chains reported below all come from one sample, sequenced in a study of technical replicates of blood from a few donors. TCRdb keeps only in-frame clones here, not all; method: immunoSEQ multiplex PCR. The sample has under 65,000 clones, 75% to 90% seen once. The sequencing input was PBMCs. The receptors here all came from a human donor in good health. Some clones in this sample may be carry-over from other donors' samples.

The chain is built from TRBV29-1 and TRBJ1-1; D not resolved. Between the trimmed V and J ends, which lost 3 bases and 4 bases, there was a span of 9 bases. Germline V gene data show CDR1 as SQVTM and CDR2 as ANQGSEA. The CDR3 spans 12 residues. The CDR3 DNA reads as TGCAGCGTTGAGGGAGGACTCACTGAAGCTTTCTTT. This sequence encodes CSVEGGLTEAFF. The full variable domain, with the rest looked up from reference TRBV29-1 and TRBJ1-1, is SAVISQKPSRDICQRGTSLTIQCQVDSQVTMMFWYRQQPGQSLTLIATANQGSEATYESGFVIDKFPISRPNLTFSTLTVSNMSPEDSSIYLCSVEGGLTEAFFGQGTRLTVV.

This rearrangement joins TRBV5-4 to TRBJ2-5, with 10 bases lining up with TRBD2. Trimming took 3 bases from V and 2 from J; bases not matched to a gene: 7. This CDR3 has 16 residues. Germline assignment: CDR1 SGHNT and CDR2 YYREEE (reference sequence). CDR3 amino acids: CASSSYPGLAQETQYF. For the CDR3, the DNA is TGTGCCAGCAGCTCCTACCCGGGACTAGCGCAAGAGACCCAGTACTTC.

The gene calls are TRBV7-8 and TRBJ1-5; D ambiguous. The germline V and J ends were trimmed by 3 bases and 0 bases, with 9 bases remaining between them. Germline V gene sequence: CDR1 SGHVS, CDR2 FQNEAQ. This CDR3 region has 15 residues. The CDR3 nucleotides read TGTGCCAGCAGCTTTGGCAGTCATAGCAATCAGCCCCAGCATTTT. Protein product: CASSFGSHSNQPQHF.

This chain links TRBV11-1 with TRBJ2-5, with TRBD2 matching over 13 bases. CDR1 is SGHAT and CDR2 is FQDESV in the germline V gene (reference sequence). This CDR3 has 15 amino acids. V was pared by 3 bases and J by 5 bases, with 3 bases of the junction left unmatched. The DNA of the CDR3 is TGTGCCAGCAGCTTGACTAGCGGGAGGTTGGAGACCCAGTACTTC. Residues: CASSLTSGRLETQYF.

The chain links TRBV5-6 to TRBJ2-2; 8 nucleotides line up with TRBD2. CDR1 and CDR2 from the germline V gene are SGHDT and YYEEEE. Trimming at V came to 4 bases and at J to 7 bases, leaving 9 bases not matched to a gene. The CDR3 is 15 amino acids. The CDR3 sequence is CASSPGGRADGELFF. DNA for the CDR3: TGTGCCAGCAGCCCGGGAGGGAGGGCTGACGGGGAGCTGTTTTTT.

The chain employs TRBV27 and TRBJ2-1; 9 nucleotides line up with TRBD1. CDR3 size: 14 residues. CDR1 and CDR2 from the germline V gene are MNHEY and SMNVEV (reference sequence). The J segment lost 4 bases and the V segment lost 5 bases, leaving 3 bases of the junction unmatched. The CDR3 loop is CASSGQGRYNEQFF. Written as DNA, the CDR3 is TGTGCCAGCAGTGGACAGGGGAGGTACAATGAGCAGTTCTTC.

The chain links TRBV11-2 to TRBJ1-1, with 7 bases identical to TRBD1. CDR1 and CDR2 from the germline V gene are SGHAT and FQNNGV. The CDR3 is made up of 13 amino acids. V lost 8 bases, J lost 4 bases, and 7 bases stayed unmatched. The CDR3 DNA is TGTGCCAGCCTAGACAGGGCTTCCACTGAAGCTTTCTTT. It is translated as CASLDRASTEAFF.

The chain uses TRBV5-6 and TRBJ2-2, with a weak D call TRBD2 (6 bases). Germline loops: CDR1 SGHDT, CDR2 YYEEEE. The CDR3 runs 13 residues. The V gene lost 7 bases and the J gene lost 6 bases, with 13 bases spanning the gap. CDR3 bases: TGTGCCAGCCGCCCTTCGGGGGCCGGGGAGCTGTTTTTT. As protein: CASRPSGAGELFF.

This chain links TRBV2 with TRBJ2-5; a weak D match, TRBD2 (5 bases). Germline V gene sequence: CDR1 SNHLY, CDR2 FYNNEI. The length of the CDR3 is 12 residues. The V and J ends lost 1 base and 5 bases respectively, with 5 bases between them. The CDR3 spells CASSEGEETQYF. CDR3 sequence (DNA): TGTGCCAGCAGTGAAGGGGAGGAGACCCAGTACTTC.

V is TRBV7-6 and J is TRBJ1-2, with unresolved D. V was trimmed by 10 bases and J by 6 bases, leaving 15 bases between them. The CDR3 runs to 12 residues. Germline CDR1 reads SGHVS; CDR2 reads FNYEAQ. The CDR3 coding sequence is TGTGCCACCCCCACGGGTCGGAATGGCTACACCTTC. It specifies CATPTGRNGYTF.

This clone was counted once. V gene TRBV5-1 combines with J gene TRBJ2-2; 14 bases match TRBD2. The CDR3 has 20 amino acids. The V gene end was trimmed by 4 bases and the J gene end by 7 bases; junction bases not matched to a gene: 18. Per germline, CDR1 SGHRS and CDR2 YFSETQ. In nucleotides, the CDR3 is TGCGCCAGCAGCCTATATCCGGGACTAGCGGGAGCCCAGATGGGCGGGGAGCTGTTTTTT. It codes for CASSLYPGLAGAQMGGELFF.

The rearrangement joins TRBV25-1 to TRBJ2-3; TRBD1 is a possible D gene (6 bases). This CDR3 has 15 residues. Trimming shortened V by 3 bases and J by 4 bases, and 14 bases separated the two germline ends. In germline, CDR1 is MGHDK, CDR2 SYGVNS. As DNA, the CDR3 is TGTGCCAGCAGTGATGACACAGGGAGCGCAGATACGCAGTATTTT. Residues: CASSDDTGSADTQYF.

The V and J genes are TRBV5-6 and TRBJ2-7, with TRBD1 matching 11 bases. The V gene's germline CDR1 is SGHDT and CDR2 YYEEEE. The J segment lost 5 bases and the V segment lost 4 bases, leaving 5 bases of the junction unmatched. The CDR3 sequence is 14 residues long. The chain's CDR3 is CASSPGTGGNEQYF. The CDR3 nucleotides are TGTGCCAGCAGCCCCGGGACAGGGGGGAACGAGCAGTACTTC.

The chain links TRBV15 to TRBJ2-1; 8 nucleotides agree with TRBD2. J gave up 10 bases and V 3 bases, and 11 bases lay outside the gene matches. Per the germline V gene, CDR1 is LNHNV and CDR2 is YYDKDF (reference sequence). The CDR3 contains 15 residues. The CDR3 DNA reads TGTGCCACCAGCAGGAGCGGGGGCCACTCCTCGGAGCAGTTCTTC. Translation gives CATSRSGGHSSEQFF.

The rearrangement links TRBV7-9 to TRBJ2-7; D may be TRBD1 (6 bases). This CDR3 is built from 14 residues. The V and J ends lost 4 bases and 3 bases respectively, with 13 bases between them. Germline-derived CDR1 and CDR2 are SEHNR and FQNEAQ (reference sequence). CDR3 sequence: CASSYDRSGYEQYF. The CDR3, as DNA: TGTGCCAGCAGCTACGACAGGAGTGGCTACGAGCAGTACTTC.

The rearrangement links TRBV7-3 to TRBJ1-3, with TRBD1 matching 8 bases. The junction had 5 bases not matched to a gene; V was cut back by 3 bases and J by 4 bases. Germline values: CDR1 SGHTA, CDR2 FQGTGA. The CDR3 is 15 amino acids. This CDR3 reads CASSFGQGPGNTIYF. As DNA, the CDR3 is TGTGCCAGCAGCTTTGGACAGGGCCCGGGAAACACCATATATTTT.

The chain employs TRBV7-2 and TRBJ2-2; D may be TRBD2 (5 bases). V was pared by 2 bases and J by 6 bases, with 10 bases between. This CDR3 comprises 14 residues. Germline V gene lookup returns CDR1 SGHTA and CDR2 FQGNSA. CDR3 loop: CASSLLATAGELFF. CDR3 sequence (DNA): TGTGCCAGCAGCTTACTAGCCACGGCCGGGGAGCTGTTTTTT.

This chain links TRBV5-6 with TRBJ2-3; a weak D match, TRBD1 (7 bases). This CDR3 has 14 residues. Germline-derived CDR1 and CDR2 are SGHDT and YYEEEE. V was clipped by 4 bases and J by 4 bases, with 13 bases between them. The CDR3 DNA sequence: TGTGCCAGCAGCACCCAGGGGGGCCCAGATACGCAGTATTTT. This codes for CASSTQGGPDTQYF.

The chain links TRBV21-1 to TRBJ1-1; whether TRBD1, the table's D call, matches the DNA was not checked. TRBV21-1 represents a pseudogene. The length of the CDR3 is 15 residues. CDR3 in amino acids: CASSPRTGDGTEAFF. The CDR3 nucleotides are TGTGCCAGCAGCCCACGAACAGGGGATGGCACTGAAGCTTTCTTT.

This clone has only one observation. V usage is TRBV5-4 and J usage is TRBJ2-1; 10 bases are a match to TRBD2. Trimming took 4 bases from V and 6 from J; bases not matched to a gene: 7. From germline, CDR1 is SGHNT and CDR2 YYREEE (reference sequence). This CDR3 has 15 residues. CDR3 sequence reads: CASSRPSGRFNEQFF. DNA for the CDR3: TGTGCCAGCAGCCGACCTAGCGGGAGATTCAATGAGCAGTTCTTC.

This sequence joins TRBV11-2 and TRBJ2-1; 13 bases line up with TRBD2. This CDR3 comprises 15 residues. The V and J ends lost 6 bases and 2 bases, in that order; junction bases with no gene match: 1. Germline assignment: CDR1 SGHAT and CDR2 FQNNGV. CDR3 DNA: TGTGCCAGCAGAGGACTAGCGGGAGCCTACAATGAGCAGTTCTTC. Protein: CASRGLAGAYNEQFF. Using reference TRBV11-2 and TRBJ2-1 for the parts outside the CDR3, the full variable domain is EAGVAQSPRYKIIEKRQSVAFWCNPISGHATLYWYQQILGQGPKLLIQFQNNGVVDDSQLPKDRFSAERLKGVDSTLKIQPAKLEDSAVYLCASRGLAGAYNEQFFGPGTRLTVL.

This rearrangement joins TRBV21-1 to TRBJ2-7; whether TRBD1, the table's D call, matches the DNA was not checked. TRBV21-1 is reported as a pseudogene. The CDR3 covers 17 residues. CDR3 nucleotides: TGTGCCAGCAGCAAAGTCCCCTCGCGAAGGGGGCTCTACGAGCAGTACTTC. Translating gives CASSKVPSRRGLYEQYF.

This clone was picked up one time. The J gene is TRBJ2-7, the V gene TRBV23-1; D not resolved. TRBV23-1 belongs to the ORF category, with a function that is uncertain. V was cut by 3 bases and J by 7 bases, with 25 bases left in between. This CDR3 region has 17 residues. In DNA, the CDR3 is TGCGCCAGCAGTCACCCGAAGACGAAAGCCCCTTCGCGGGAGCAGTACTTC. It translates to CASSHPKTKAPSREQYF.

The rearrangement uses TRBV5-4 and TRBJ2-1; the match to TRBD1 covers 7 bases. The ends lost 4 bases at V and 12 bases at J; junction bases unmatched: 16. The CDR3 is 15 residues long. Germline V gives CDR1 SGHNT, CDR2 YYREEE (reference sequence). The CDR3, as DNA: TGTGCCAGCAGCCAGGACAGGAGCACTACGAGGACGCAGTTCTTC. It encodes CASSQDRSTTRTQFF. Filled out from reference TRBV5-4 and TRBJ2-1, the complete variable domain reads ETGVTQSPTHLIKTRGQQVTLRCSSQSGHNTVSWYQQALGQGPQFIFQYYREEENGRGNFPPRFSGLQFPNYSSELNVNALELDDSALYLCASSQDRSTTRTQFFGPGTRLTVL.

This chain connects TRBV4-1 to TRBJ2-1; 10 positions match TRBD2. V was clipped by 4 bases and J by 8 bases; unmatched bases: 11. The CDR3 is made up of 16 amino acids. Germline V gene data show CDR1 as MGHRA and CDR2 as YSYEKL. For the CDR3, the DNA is TGCGCCAGCAGCCCAGAGCGGGGGGGCTTTGGGGATGAGCAGTTCTTC. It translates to CASSPERGGFGDEQFF.

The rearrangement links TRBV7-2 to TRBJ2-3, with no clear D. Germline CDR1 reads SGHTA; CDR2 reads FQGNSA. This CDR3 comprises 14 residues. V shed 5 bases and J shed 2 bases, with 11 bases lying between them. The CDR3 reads CASSPLAHTDTQYF. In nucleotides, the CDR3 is TGTGCCAGCAGCCCACTTGCCCACACAGATACGCAGTATTTT.

CDR3 nucleotides: TGTGCCAGCAGTTCACTAGCGGGGGCCGCAGATACGCAGTATTTT. As protein: CASSSLAGAADTQYF. The chain recombines TRBV5-6 with TRBJ2-3, with 11 bases lining up with TRBD2. CDR1 is SGHDT, CDR2 YYEEEE, per germline. The junction had 6 bases not matched to a gene; V was cut back by 5 bases and J by 4 bases. The CDR3 totals 15 residues.

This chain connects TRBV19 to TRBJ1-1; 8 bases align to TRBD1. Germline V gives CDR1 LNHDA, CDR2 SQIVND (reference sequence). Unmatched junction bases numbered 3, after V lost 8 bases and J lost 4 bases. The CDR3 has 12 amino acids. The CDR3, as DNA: TGTGCCAGTCGAACAGGGGGCACTGAAGCTTTCTTT. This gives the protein CASRTGGTEAFF.

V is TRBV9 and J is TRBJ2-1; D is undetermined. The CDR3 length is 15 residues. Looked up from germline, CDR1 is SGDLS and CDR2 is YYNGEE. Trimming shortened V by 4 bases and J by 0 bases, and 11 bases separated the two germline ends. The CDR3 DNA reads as TGTGCCAGCAGCCCATCGGCTAGCTCCTACAATGAGCAGTTCTTC. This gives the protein CASSPSASSYNEQFF.

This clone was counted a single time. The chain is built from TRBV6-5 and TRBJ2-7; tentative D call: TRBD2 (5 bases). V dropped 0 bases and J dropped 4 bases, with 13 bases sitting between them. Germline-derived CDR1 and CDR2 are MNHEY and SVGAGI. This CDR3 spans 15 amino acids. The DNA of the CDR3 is TGTGCCAGCAGTTACTCGACGGGTGGGAGATACGAGCAGTACTTC. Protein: CASSYSTGGRYEQYF.

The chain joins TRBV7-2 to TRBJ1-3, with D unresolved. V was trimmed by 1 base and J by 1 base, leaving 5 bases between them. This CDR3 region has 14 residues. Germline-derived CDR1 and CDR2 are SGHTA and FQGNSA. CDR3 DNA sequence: TGTGCCAGCAGCTTAGGCGGTTCTGGAAACACCATATATTTT. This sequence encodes CASSLGGSGNTIYF.

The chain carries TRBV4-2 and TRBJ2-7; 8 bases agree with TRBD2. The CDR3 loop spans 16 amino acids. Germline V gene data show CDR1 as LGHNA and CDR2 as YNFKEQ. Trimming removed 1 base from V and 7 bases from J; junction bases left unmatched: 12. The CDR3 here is CASSQVAAGGWDEQYF. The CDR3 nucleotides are TGTGCCAGCAGCCAAGTAGCGGCGGGAGGATGGGATGAGCAGTACTTC.